The sequence of this T cell receptor (beta chain) was determined in a study of T cells in localized non-small cell lung cancer. Repertoires were generated with immunoSEQ multiplex PCR, while TCRdb's copy carries only in-frame clones and drops some. The data hold tens of thousands of clones, with approximately 86% observed a single time. Germline trimming cut 1 base from V and 9 bases from J; bases unmatched to any gene: 5. The CDR3 totals 12 residues. The germline V gene encodes CDR1 GTSNPN and CDR2 SVGIG (reference sequence). This TCR was sampled from a man aged 35 to 70 with stage I lung adenocarcinoma. The rearrangement links TRBV30 to TRBJ2-7; the match to TRBD1 covers 8 bases. Sequences were derived from peripheral blood, sampled before any cancer treatment. This chain's CDR3 is CAWSGQGQTQYF. CDR3 in DNA: TGTGCCTGGAGTGGACAGGGGCAGACGCAGTACTTC.